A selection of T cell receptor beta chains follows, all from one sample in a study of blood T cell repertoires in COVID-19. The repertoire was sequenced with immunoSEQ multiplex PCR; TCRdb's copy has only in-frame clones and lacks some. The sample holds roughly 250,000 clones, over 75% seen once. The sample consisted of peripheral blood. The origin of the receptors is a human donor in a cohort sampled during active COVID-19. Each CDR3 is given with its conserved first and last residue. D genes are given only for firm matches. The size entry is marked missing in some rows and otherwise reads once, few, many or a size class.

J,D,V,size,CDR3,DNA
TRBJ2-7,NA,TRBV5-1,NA,CASALKGGGEQYF,TGCGCCAGCGCTCTGAAGGGGGGGGGCGAGCAGTACTTC
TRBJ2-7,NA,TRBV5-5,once,CASSFRRVHEQYF,TGTGCCAGCAGCTTCAGGAGGGTCCACGAGCAGTACTTC
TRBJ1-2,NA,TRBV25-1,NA,CASAAANYGYTF,TGTGCCAGCGCGGCTGCTAACTATGGCTACACCTTC
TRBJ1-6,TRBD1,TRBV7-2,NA,CASSYPGGSSYNSPLHF,TGTGCCAGCAGCTACCCAGGGGGGAGCTCCTATAATTCACCCCTCCACTTT
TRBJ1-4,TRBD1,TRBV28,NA,CASSPSLGTGDNEKLFF,TGTGCCAGCAGCCCGAGTTTAGGGACAGGCGATAATGAAAAACTGTTTTTT
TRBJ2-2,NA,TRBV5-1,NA,CASSLDTSTGELFF,TGCGCCAGCAGCTTGGACACATCCACCGGGGAGCTGTTTTTT
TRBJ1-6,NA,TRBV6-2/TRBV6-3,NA,CASSLQASPLHF,TGTGCCAGCAGTCTACAGGCGTCACCCCTCCACTTT
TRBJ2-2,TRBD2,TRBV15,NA,CATSRDRRERRTWSTGELFF,TGTGCCACCAGCAGAGATAGGCGGGAGCGGCGAACTTGGAGTACCGGGGAGCTGTTTTTT
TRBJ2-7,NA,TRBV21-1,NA,CASSKPGHHEQYF,TGTGCCAGCAGCAAACCGGGACACCACGAGCAGTACTTC
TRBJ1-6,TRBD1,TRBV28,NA,CASRRGGGQRNSPLHF,TGTGCCAGCAGACGAGGAGGGGGACAGAGAAATTCACCCCTCCACTTT
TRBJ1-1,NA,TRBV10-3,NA,CAISGMADTEAFF,TGTGCCATCTCCGGGATGGCGGACACTGAAGCTTTCTTT
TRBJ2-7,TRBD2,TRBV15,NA,CAVRGGNEQYF,TGTGCCGTTCGGGGGGGTAACGAGCAGTACTTC
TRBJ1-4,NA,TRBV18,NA,CASSPAGIVEKLFF,TGTGCCAGCTCACCGGCGGGAATAGTGGAAAAACTGTTTTTT
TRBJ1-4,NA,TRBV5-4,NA,CASSLTNEKLFF,TGTGCCAGCAGCCTGACAAATGAAAAACTGTTTTTT
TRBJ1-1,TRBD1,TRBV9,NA,CASSAGDRGTTEAFF,TGTGCCAGCAGCGCAGGGGACAGGGGGACCACTGAAGCTTTCTTT
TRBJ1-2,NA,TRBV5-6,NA,CASSLDRTYGYTF,TGTGCCAGCAGCTTGGACAGGACCTATGGCTACACCTTC
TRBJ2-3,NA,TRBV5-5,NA,CASSLFALPTDTQYF,TGTGCCAGCAGCTTGTTCGCGCTCCCCACAGATACGCAGTATTTT
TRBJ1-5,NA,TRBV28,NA,CASSWGGSSNQPQHF,TGTGCCAGCAGTTGGGGGGGATCGAGCAATCAGCCCCAGCATTTT
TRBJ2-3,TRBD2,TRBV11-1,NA,CASSSQGTSGTDTQYF,TGTGCCAGCAGCTCCCAAGGGACTAGCGGGACAGATACGCAGTATTTT
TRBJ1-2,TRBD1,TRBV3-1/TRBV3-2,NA,CASSQGWTGEAF,TGTGCCAGCAGCCAAGGGTGGACAGGGGAGGCCTTC